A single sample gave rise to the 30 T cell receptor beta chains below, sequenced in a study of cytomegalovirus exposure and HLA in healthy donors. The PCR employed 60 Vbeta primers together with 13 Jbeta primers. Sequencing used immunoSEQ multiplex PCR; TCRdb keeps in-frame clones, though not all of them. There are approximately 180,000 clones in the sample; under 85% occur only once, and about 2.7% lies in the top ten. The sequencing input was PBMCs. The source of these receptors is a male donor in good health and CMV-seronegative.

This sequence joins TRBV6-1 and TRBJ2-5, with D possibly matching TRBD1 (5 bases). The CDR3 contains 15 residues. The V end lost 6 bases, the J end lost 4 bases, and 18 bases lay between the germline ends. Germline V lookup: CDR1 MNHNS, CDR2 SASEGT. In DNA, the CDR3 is TGTGCCAGCAGGCCCCAACCAGGGTCTGGAGAGACCCAGTACTTC. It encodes CASRPQPGSGETQYF.

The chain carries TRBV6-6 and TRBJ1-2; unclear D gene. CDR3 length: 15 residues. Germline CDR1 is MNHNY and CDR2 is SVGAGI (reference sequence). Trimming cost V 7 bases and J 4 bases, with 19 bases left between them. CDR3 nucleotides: TGTGCCAGCATCCCCCTCGGAGGTTCCAGCTATGGCTACACCTTC. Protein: CASIPLGGSSYGYTF.

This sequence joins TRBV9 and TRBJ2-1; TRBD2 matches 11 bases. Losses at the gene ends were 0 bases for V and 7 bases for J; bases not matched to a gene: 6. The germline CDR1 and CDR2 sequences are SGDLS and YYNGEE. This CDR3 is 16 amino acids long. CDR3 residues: CASSVVVAGGRNEQFF. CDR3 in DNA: TGTGCCAGCAGCGTAGTTGTAGCGGGGGGGAGGAATGAGCAGTTCTTC.

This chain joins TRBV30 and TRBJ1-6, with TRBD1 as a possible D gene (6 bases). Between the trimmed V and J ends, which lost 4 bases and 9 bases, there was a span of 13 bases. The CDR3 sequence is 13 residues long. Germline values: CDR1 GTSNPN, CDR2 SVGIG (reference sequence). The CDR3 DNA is TGTGCCTGGATCTATACAGGGTTTTCACCCCTCCACTTT. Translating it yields CAWIYTGFSPLHF.

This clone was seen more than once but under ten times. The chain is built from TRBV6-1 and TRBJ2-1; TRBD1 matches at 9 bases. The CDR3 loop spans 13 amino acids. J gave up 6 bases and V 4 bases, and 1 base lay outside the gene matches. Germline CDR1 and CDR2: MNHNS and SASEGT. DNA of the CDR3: TGTGCCAGCAGTGGACAGGGGGGCAATGAGCAGTTCTTC. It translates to CASSGQGGNEQFF.

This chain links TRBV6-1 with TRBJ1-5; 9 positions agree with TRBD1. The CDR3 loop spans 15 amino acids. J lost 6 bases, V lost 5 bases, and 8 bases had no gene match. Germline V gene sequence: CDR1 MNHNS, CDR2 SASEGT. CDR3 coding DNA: TGTGCCAGCAGTTTACAGGGGGCGTTTGGTCAGCCCCAGCATTTT. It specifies CASSLQGAFGQPQHF.

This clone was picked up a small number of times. This CDR3 reads CASSYARGGPYEQYF. Here the CDR3 DNA reads TGTGCCAGCAGTTATGCCCGCGGGGGCCCCTACGAGCAGTACTTC. The J gene is TRBJ2-7, the V gene TRBV6-5; D might be TRBD2 (7 bases). The CDR3 has 15 residues. CDR1 is MNHEY, CDR2 SVGAGI, per germline. V lost 3 bases and J 2 bases, leaving 14 bases between the germline ends.

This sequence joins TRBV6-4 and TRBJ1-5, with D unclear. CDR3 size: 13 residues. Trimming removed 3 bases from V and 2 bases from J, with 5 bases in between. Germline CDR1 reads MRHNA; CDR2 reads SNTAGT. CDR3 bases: TGTGCCAGCAGTGAACAGCGCAATCAGCCCCAGCATTTT. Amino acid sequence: CASSEQRNQPQHF.

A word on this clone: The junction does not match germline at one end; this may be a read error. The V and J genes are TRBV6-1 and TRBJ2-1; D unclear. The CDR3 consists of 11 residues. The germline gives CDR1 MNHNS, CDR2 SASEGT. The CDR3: CASSSFNEQFF. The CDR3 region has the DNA TGTGCCAGCAGTTCCTTCAATGAGCAGTTCTTC.

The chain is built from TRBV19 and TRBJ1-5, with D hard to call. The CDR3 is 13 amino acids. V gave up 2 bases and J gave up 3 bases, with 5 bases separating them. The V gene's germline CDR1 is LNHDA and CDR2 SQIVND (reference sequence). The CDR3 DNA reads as TGTGCCAGTAGTATACAGTACAATCAGCCCCAGCATTTT. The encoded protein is CASSIQYNQPQHF.

The CDR3 is CASSFPGYDGNTIYF. CDR3 DNA: TGTGCCAGCAGCTTTCCAGGCTACGACGGAAACACCATATATTTT. This rearrangement joins TRBV5-6 to TRBJ1-3; D is uncertain. Trimming stripped 2 bases from V and 4 bases from J, with 13 bases between. The germline V gene has CDR1 SGHDT and CDR2 YYEEEE. The CDR3 is 15 amino acids.

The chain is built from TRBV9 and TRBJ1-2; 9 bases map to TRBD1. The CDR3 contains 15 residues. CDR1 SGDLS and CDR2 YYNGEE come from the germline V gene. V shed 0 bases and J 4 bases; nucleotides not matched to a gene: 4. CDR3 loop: CASSVEGQGVYGYTF. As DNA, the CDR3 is TGTGCCAGCAGCGTAGAGGGACAGGGCGTCTATGGCTACACCTTC.

CDR3 region: CAWDRAQGNTIYF. The CDR3 DNA reads TGTGCCTGGGACAGGGCGCAAGGAAACACCATATATTTT. The rearrangement uses TRBV30 and TRBJ1-3, with TRBD1 identical over 7 bases. This CDR3 is built from 13 residues. The V segment lost 5 bases and the J segment 4 bases; nucleotides outside the gene matches: 5. Germline assignment: CDR1 GTSNPN and CDR2 SVGIG (reference sequence).

The CDR3 spells CSVVRVGSGYEQYF. The DNA for the CDR3 is TGCAGCGTTGTCCGGGTTGGGAGTGGCTACGAGCAGTACTTC. The rearrangement links TRBV29-1 to TRBJ2-7, with a weak D call TRBD2 (5 bases). CDR1 and CDR2 (germline): SQVTM, ANQGSEA. The length of the CDR3 is 14 residues. V dropped 4 bases and J dropped 3 bases, with 16 bases sitting between them.

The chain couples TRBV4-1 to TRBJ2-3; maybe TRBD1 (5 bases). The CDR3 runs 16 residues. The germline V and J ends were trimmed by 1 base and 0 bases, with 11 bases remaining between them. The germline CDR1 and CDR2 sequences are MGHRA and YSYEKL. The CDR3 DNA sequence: TGCGCCAGCAGCCAAGGTACAGGATATAGCACAGATACGCAGTATTTT. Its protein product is CASSQGTGYSTDTQYF.

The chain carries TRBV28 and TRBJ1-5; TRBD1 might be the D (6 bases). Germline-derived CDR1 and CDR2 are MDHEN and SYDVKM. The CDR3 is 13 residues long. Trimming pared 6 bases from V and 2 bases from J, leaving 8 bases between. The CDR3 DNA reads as TGTGCCAGCAGGACAGGAGGCAATCAGCCCCAGCATTTT. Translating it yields CASRTGGNQPQHF.

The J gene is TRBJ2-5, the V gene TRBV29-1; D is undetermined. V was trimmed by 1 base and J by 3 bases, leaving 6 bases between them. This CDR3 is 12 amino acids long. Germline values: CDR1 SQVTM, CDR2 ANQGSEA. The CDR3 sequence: CSVEVLEETQYF. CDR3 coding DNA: TGCAGCGTTGAAGTCCTAGAAGAGACCCAGTACTTC.

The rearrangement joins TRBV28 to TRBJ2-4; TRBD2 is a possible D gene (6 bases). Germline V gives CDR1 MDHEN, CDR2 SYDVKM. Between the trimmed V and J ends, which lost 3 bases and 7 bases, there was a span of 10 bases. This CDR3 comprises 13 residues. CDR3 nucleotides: TGTGCCAGCAGTTTGTCCGGAGGGAACATTCAGTACTTC. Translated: CASSLSGGNIQYF.

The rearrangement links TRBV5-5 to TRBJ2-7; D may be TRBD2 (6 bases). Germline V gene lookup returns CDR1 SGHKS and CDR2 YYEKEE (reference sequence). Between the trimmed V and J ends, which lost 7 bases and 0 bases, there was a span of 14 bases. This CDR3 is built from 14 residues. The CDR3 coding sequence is TGTGCCAGCTTGCTAGCGCATAGCTCCTACGAGCAGTACTTC. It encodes CASLLAHSSYEQYF.

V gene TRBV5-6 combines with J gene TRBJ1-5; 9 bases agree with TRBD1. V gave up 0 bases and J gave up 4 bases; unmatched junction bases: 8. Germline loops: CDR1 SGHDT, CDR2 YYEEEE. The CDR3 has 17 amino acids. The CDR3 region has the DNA TGTGCCAGCAGCTTGGCGCCGGGACAGGGAGGGAATCAGCCCCAGCATTTT. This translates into CASSLAPGQGGNQPQHF.

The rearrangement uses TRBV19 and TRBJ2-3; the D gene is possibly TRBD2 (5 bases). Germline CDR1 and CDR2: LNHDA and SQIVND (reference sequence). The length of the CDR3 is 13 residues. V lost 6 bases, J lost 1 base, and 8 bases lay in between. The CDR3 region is CASSVSGTDTQYF. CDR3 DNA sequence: TGTGCCAGTAGCGTTAGCGGCACAGATACGCAGTATTTT.

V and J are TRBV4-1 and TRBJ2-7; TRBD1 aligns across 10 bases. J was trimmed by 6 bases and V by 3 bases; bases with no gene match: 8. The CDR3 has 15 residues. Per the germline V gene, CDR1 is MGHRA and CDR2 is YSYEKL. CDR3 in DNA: TGCGCCAGCAGCCAGTCAGGACAGGGGGAACGCGAGCAGTACTTC. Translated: CASSQSGQGEREQYF.

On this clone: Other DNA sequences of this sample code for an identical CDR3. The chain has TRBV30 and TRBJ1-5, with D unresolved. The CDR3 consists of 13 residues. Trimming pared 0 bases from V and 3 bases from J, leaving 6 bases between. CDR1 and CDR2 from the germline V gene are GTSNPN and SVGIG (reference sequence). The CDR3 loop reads CAWSVRSNQPQHF. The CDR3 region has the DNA TGTGCCTGGAGTGTACGGTCCAATCAGCCCCAGCATTTT.

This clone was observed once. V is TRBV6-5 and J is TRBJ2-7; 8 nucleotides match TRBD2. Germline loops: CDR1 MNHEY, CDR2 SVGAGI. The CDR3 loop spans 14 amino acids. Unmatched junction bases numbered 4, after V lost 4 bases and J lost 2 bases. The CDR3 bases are TGTGCCAGCAGTTTTAGCGGGGTCGCCTACGAGCAGTACTTC. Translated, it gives CASSFSGVAYEQYF.

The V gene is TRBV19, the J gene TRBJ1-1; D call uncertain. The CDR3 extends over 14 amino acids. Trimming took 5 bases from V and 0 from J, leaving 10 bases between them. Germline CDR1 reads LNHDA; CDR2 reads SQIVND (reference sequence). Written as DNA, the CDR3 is TGTGCCAGTAGTGCCAACAACATGAACACTGAAGCTTTCTTT. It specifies CASSANNMNTEAFF.

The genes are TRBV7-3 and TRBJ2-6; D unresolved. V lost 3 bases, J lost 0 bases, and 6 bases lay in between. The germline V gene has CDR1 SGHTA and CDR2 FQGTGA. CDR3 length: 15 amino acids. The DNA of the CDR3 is TGTGCCAGCAGCTTGCAGGTCTCTGGGGCCAACGTCCTGACTTTC. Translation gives CASSLQVSGANVLTF.

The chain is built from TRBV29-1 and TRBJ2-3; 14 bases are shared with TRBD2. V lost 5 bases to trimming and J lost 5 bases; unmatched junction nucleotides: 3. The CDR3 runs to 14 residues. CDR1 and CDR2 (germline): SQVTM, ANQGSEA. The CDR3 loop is CSVWGLAGVDTQYF. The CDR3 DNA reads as TGCAGCGTTTGGGGACTAGCGGGAGTAGATACGCAGTATTTT.

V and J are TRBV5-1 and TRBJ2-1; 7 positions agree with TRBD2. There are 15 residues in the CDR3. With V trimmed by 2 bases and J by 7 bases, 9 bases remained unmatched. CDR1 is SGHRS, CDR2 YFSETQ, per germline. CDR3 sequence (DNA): TGCGCCAGCAGCTTCGCGCCGGGAGGTGGGAATGAGCAGTTCTTC. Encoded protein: CASSFAPGGGNEQFF. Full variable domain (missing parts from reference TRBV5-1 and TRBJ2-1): KAGVTQTPRYLIKTRGQQVTLSCSPISGHRSVSWYQQTPGQGLQFLFEYFSETQRNKGNFPGRFSGRQFSNSRSEMNVSTLELGDSALYLCASSFAPGGGNEQFFGPGTRLTVL.

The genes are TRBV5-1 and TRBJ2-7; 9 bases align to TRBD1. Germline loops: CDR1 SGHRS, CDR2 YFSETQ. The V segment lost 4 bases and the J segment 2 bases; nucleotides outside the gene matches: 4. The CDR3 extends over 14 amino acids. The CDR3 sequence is CASSGGQGAYEQYF. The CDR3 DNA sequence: TGCGCCAGCAGCGGGGGACAGGGTGCCTACGAGCAGTACTTC.

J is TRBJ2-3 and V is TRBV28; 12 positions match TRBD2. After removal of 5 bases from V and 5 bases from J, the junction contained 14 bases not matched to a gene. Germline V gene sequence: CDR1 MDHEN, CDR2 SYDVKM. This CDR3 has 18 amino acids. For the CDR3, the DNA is TGTGCCAGCAGTCCCCGGCGACCTAGCGGGAGGGCCGGAGATACGCAGTATTTT. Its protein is CASSPRRPSGRAGDTQYF.